This TCR beta chain was sequenced in a study of response to subunit inactivated influenza vaccine. This clonotype was seen at least ten times. Trimming removed 0 bases from V and 6 bases from J, with 4 bases in between. This CDR3 contains 13 residues. Germline V gives CDR1 SGHRS, CDR2 YFSETQ. TCRdb itself ran the RT-PCR reads through MiXCR, one entry per CDR3 protein. The table includes about 540,000 distinct CDR3 sequences, approximately 22% detected once. Another study also made use of these data, one on T cells expressing NK-cell markers. This second study notes: The TCR beta cDNA came from 5'RACE template switching with UMIs. The CD3+CD56-NKG2C+ fraction was also led by these clonotypes in several donors.

The J gene is TRBJ1-6, the V gene TRBV5-1, with no clear D. The sample here was CD4+ T cells sorted from PBMCs, taken roughly 12 days after vaccination. The clonotype originates from a man aged 45-65 years who received an inactivated influenza vaccine. In nucleotides, the CDR3 is TGCGCCAGCAGCTTGGGATCTAATTCACCCCTCCACTTT. As protein: CASSLGSNSPLHF.